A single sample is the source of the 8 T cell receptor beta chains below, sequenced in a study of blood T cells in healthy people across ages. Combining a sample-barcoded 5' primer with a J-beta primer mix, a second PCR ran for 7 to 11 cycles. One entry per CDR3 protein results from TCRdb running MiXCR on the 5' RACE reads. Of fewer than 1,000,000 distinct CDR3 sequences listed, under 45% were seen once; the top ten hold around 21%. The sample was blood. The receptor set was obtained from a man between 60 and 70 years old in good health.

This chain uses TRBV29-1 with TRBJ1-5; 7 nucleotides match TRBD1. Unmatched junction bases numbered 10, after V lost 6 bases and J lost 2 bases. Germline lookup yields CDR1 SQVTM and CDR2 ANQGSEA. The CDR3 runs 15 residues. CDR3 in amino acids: CSVTTGSPGNQPQHF. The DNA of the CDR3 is TGCAGCGTCACGACAGGGTCCCCGGGCAATCAGCCCCAGCATTTT.

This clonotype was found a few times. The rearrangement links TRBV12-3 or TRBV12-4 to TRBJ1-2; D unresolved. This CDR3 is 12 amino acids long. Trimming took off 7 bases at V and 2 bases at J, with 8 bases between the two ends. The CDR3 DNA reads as TGTGCCAGCACCCAAACCAACTATGGCTACACCTTC. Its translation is CASTQTNYGYTF.

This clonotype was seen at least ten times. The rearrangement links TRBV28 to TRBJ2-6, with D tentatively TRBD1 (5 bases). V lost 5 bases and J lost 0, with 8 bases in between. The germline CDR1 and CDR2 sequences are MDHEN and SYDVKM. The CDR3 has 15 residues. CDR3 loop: CASSRDSSGANVLTF. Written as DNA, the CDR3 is TGTGCCAGCAGTCGCGACAGCTCTGGGGCCAACGTCCTGACTTTC.

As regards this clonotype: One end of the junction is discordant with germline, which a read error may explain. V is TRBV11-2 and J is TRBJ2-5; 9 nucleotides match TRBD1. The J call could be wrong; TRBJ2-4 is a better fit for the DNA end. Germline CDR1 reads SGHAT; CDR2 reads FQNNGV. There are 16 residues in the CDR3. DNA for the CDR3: TGTGTCAGCAGCCCGGGACAGGGACTAGCCAAAAACATTCAGTACTTC. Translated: CVSSPGQGLAKNIQYF.

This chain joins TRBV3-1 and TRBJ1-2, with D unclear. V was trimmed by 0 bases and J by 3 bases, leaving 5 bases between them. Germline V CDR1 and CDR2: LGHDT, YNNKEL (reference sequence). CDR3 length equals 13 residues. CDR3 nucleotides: TGTGCCAGCAGCCAAGAGGTTCACTATGGCTACACCTTC. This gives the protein CASSQEVHYGYTF.

CDR3 residues: CASSTGGTLSYEQYF. CDR3 coding DNA: TGTGCCAGCAGCACGGGGGGGACCCTCTCCTACGAGCAGTACTTC. V and J are TRBV7-2 and TRBJ2-7; TRBD2 aligns across 8 bases. The junction had 6 bases not matched to a gene; V was cut back by 5 bases and J by 0 bases. This CDR3 has 15 amino acids. Germline V gene data show CDR1 as SGHTA and CDR2 as FQGNSA.

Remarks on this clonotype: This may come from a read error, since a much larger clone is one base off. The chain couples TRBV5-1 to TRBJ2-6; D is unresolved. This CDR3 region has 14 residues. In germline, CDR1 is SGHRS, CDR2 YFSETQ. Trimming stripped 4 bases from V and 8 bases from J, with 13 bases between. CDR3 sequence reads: CASSPAQASNVLTF. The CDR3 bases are TGCGCCAGCAGCCCTGCTCAAGCGTCCAACGTCCTGACTTTC.

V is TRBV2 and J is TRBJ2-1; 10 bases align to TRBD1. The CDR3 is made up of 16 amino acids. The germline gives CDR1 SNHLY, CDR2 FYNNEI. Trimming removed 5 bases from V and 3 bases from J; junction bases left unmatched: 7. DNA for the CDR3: TGTGCCAGCAGTCCACTAAGGACAGGGGGCTACAATGAGCAGTTCTTC. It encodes CASSPLRTGGYNEQFF.